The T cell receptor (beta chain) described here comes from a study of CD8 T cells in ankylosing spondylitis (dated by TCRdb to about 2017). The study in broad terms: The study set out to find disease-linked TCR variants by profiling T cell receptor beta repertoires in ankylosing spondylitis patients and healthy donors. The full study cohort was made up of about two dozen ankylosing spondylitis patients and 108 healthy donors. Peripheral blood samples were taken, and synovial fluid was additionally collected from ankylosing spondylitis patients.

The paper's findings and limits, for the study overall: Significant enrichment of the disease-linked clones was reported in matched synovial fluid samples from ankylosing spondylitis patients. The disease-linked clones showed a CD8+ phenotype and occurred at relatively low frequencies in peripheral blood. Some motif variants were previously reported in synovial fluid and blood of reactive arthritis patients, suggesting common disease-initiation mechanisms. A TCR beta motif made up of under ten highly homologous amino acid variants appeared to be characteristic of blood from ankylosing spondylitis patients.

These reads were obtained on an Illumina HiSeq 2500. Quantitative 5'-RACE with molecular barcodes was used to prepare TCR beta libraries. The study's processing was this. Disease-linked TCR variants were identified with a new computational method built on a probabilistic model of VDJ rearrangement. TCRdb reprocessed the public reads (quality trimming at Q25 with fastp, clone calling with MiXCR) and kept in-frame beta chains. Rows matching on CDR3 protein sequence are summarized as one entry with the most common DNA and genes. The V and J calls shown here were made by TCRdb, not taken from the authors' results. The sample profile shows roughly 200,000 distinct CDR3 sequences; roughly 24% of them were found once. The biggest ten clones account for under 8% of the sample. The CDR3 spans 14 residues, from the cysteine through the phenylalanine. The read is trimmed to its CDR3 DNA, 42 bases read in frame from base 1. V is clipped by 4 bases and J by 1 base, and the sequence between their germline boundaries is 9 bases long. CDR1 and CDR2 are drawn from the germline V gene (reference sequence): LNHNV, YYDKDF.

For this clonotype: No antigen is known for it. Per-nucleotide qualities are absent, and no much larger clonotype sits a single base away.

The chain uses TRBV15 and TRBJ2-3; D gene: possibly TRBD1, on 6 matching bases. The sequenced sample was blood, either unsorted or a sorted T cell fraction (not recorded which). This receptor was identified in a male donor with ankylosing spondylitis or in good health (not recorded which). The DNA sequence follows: TGTGCCACCAGCACTAGACAGGGCACAGATACGCAGTATTTT. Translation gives CATSTRQGTDTQYF.